A single sample gave rise to the 13 T cell receptor beta chains below, sequenced in a study of cytomegalovirus exposure and HLA in healthy donors. 13 Jbeta primers and 60 Vbeta primers were used for the PCR. Sequencing was performed with immunoSEQ multiplex PCR; in TCRdb, only in-frame clones are kept and a portion is missing. The table lists 100,000 to 130,000 clones, around 67% of them singletons. Sequenced: PBMCs. These receptors were taken from a woman in her thirties or forties in good health and CMV-seropositive.

This clone showed up just a few times. The V call is TRBV30, the J call TRBJ1-5, with D hard to call. Germline V gene sequence: CDR1 GTSNPN, CDR2 SVGIG (reference sequence). V dropped 2 bases and J dropped 2 bases, with 10 bases sitting between them. The CDR3 consists of 14 residues. CDR3 region: CAWSRGVGNQPQHF. The CDR3 DNA reads as TGTGCCTGGAGTCGCGGGGTAGGCAATCAGCCCCAGCATTTT.

The V gene is TRBV15, the J gene TRBJ1-1; a possible D gene is TRBD1 (6 bases). Germline lookup yields CDR1 LNHNV and CDR2 YYDKDF (reference sequence). CDR3 size: 14 residues. Trimming removed 8 bases at V and 6 bases at J, with 19 bases between. This chain's CDR3 is CATRRGGGIAEAFF. The CDR3 DNA is TGTGCCACCCGGCGGGGGGGCGGTATCGCTGAAGCTTTCTTT.

The chain carries TRBV6-1 and TRBJ1-6; 8 bases map to TRBD1. Germline V gene data show CDR1 as MNHNS and CDR2 as SASEGT. CDR3 length: 15 residues. V dropped 6 bases and J dropped 8; count of bases not matched to a gene: 9. The CDR3 nucleotides are TGTGCCAGCAGGAACCAGGGGGCGATGGATTCACCCCTCCACTTT. Encoded protein: CASRNQGAMDSPLHF.

The chain has TRBV29-1 and TRBJ1-1; D possibly corresponds to TRBD1 (5 bases). CDR3 length: 13 amino acids. V lost 4 bases and J 4 bases, leaving 13 bases between the germline ends. The germline CDR1 and CDR2 sequences are SQVTM and ANQGSEA. The CDR3 DNA follows: TGCAGCGTTGGGGACTTAAGTTCCACTGAAGCTTTCTTT. It specifies CSVGDLSSTEAFF.

This clone came up a few times. The chain couples TRBV30 to TRBJ1-2; 8 positions match TRBD1. Germline V CDR1 and CDR2: GTSNPN, SVGIG (reference sequence). There are 15 residues in the CDR3. With V trimmed by 3 bases and J by 6 bases, 12 bases remained unmatched. CDR3 sequence (DNA): TGTGCCTGGAGCTGGACAGGGAGTTCACAACATGGCTACACCTTC. As protein: CAWSWTGSSQHGYTF.

The gene calls are TRBV5-1 and TRBJ2-2; 9 bases align to TRBD1. After removal of 4 bases from V and 4 bases from J, the junction contained 8 bases not matched to a gene. CDR3 length equals 16 residues. CDR1 and CDR2 from the germline V gene are SGHRS and YFSETQ. CDR3 DNA: TGCGCCAGCAGCCCGGGACAGGGCGGTGGCACCGGGGAGCTGTTTTTT. Amino acid sequence: CASSPGQGGGTGELFF. Looking up the rest from reference TRBV5-1 and TRBJ2-2 gives the full variable domain: KAGVTQTPRYLIKTRGQQVTLSCSPISGHRSVSWYQQTPGQGLQFLFEYFSETQRNKGNFPGRFSGRQFSNSRSEMNVSTLELGDSALYLCASSPGQGGGTGELFFGEGSRLTVL.

This chain's CDR3 is CASSEIRTGVQPQHF. The CDR3 DNA reads TGTGCCAGCAGTGAAATTAGGACAGGGGTTCAGCCCCAGCATTTT. The rearrangement links TRBV6-1 to TRBJ1-5, with TRBD1 matching 9 bases. Unmatched junction bases numbered 5, after V lost 2 bases and J lost 6 bases. Germline V gives CDR1 MNHNS, CDR2 SASEGT. The CDR3 loop spans 15 amino acids.

The rearrangement links TRBV7-2 to TRBJ1-2, with 8 bases matching TRBD1. There are 17 residues in the CDR3. V trimming: 5 bases; J trimming: 3 bases; junction bases outside the gene matches: 14. Germline CDR1 SGHTA, CDR2 FQGNSA. CDR3 loop: CASSPARQGAGDYGYTF. Written as DNA, the CDR3 is TGTGCCAGCAGCCCCGCCCGGCAGGGGGCAGGAGACTATGGCTACACCTTC. Based on the CDR3 plus reference TRBV7-2 and TRBJ1-2, the full variable domain is GAGVSQSPSNKVTEKGKDVELRCDPISGHTALYWYRQSLGQGLEFLIYFQGNSAPDKSGLPSDRFSAERTGGSVSTLTIQRTQQEDSAVYLCASSPARQGAGDYGYTFGSGTRLTVV.

This chain joins TRBV9 and TRBJ1-1, with D maybe TRBD1 (5 bases). Trimming cost V 0 bases and J 4 bases, with 16 bases left between them. CDR1 and CDR2 (germline): SGDLS, YYNGEE. The CDR3 is made up of 16 amino acids. The CDR3 DNA is TGTGCCAGCAGCGTAGGGGGGGAGGCGGGTTTCACTGAAGCTTTCTTT. Translated: CASSVGGEAGFTEAFF.

The rearrangement joins TRBV12-5 to TRBJ2-5; 8 positions agree with TRBD1. The CDR3 has 14 amino acids. The germline V gene encodes CDR1 LGHNT and CDR2 FRNRAP. J was trimmed by 5 bases and V by 5 bases; bases with no gene match: 7. The CDR3 region is CASGRQGMGETQYF. The CDR3 DNA follows: TGTGCTAGTGGTCGACAGGGGATGGGGGAGACCCAGTACTTC.

The J gene is TRBJ2-7, the V gene TRBV11-2, with 7 positions matching TRBD2. Germline values: CDR1 SGHAT, CDR2 FQNNGV. The CDR3 has 14 amino acids. J was trimmed by 1 base and V by 6 bases; bases with no gene match: 6. CDR3 DNA: TGTGCCAGCAGTTCCCGCGGGAGTTCCTACGAGCAGTACTTC. As protein: CASSSRGSSYEQYF.

The chain links TRBV6-6 to TRBJ2-5; the D is unclear. Germline V gene sequence: CDR1 MNHNY, CDR2 SVGAGI (reference sequence). The CDR3 sequence is 14 residues long. V was shortened by 2 bases and J by 5 bases, with 12 bases between the two germline ends. DNA for the CDR3: TGTGCCAGCAGTTACAGGTCCCCCGGGGAGACCCAGTACTTC. Its protein is CASSYRSPGETQYF.

The chain is built from TRBV4-1 and TRBJ1-6; perhaps TRBD1 as D (6 bases). The CDR3 is 19 residues long. The V and J ends lost 0 bases and 0 bases respectively, with 15 bases between them. From germline, CDR1 is MGHRA and CDR2 YSYEKL. CDR3: CASSQDFFTGSSYNSPLHF. For the CDR3, the DNA is TGCGCCAGCAGCCAAGATTTCTTTACAGGGAGCTCCTATAATTCACCCCTCCACTTT.